This T cell receptor beta chain was captured by sequencing in a study of T cells in Graves' hyperthyroidism and ophthalmopathy. TCR beta CDR3 regions were amplified from RNA. A first-round RT-PCR of the TCR CDR3 used the HTBI primer set. TCRdb called the multiplex PCR reads again in MiXCR, with one record for every CDR3 protein. The table records about 400,000 distinct CDR3 sequences, 15% to 18% of them present only once. The length of the CDR3 is 15 residues. J was trimmed by 1 base and V by 6 bases; bases with no gene match: 8. Germline V gives CDR1 DFQATT, CDR2 SNEGSKA (reference sequence). This receptor was obtained from a woman aged 18-29 years with Graves' hyperthyroidism. The source material was blood. The chain employs TRBV20-1 and TRBJ2-3; 9 nucleotides align to TRBD2. CDR3: CSAPRLAGGTDTQYF. The CDR3 DNA sequence: TGCAGTGCGCCCAGATTAGCGGGGGGCACAGATACGCAGTATTTT.